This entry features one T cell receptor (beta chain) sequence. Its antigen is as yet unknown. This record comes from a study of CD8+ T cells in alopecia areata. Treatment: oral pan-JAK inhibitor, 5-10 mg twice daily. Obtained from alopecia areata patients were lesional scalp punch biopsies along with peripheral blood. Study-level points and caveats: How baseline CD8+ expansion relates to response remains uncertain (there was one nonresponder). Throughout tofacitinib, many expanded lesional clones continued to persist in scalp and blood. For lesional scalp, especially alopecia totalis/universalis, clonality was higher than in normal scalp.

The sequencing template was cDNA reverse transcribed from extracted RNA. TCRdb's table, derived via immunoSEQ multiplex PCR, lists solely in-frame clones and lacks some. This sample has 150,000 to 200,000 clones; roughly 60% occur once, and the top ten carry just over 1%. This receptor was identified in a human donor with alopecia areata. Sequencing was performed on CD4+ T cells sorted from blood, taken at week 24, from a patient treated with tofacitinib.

Here the CDR3 reads CASSQGGRGDTQYF. The CDR3 DNA is TGTGCCAGCAGCCAAGGGGGGCGCGGAGATACGCAGTATTTT. The V and J genes are TRBV4-2 and TRBJ2-3, with D possibly being TRBD1 (6 bases). Germline CDR1 reads LGHNA; CDR2 reads YNFKEQ. The V gene lost 1 base and the J gene lost 5 bases, with 10 bases spanning the gap. The CDR3 is made up of 14 amino acids.